This T cell receptor beta chain was found in a study of cytomegalovirus exposure and HLA in healthy donors. Study-wide points: V- and J-gene trimming in TCR beta was tied to a missense DCLRE1C variant by an analysis performed later. Presence/absence analyses rested on an assumption that sequencing depth was roughly uniform across donors. In a later analysis, across HLA loci, associated TCR counts were highest for DRB1, lowest for HLA-C.

Researchers ran the PCR with 60 Vbeta and 13 Jbeta primers. The method was immunoSEQ multiplex PCR; TCRdb's version includes in-frame clones alone and lacks a portion of them. The sample totals tens of thousands of clones. Concerning this clone itself: Its antigen remains unknown.

The CDR3 totals 14 residues. Trimming removed 3 bases at V and 5 bases at J, with 11 bases between. Germline V gene data show CDR1 as SGHTA and CDR2 as FQGNSA. V gene TRBV7-2 combines with J gene TRBJ1-5; perhaps TRBD1 as D (5 bases). Sequencing used PBMCs. This TCR was sampled from a woman aged 35 to 49 in good health and CMV-seropositive. The DNA of the CDR3 is TGTGCCAGCAGCTTTCAGGGTAGGGATCAGCCCCAGCATTTT. Amino acids: CASSFQGRDQPQHF.